These T cell receptor beta chains were read from a single sample in a study of preoperative IRX-2 immunotherapy in early breast cancer. Assay used: immunoSEQ multiplex PCR; TCRdb lists only in-frame clones, some missing. The repertoire holds approximately 31,000 clones, with over 85% as singletons. Here the sequenced sample was tumor tissue, taken after IRX-2 immunotherapy. These receptors all come from a human donor with breast cancer. The CDR3 runs from the conserved cysteine through the conserved F or W. D genes are given only for firm matches. Size tells how often a clone was seen (once, few, many) or the class of an expanded clone, and some rows leave it out.

V	J	D	size	CDR3	DNA
TRBV7-7	TRBJ2-7	-	-	CASSLAGTGNEQYF	TGTGCCAGTAGCTTAGCGGGGACAGGGAACGAGCAGTACTTC
TRBV19	TRBJ1-1	-	few	CASSIRGEAFF	TGTGCCAGTAGTATTAGGGGTGAAGCTTTCTTT
TRBV30	TRBJ2-3	-	-	CAWSPPDTQYF	TGTGCCTGGAGTCCCCCGGATACGCAGTATTTT
TRBV11-3	TRBJ2-1	TRBD1	-	CASSSTLQGEYNEQFF	TGTGCCAGCAGCTCCACGCTGCAGGGGGAGTACAATGAGCAGTTCTTC
TRBV10-2	TRBJ1-5	-	-	CASSDVEGGSQPQHF	TGCGCCAGCAGTGACGTGGAGGGCGGTAGTCAGCCCCAGCATTTT
TRBV11-3	TRBJ2-2	-	-	CASSLGQGTTGELFF	TGTGCCAGCAGCCTAGGGCAGGGTACGACCGGGGAGCTGTTTTTT
TRBV11-3	TRBJ1-1	-	few	CASSLQVSNTEAFF	TGTGCCAGCAGCTTACAAGTCTCGAACACTGAAGCTTTCTTT
TRBV28	TRBJ2-1	-	-	CASSFRGSSYNEQFF	TGTGCCAGCAGTTTTCGTGGGAGTTCCTACAATGAGCAGTTCTTC
TRBV7-1	TRBJ2-3	-	-	CASSQPGRRSTDTQYF	TGTGCCAGCAGCCAACCGGGACGAAGGAGCACAGATACGCAGTATTTT
TRBV19	TRBJ1-2	TRBD1	-	CASTRDRSNYGYTF	TGTGCCAGTACCAGGGACAGATCTAACTATGGCTACACCTTC
TRBV19	TRBJ2-5	-	-	CASSQGGQETQYF	TGTGCCAGTAGCCAGGGGGGCCAAGAGACCCAGTACTTC
TRBV6-8	TRBJ1-1	TRBD1	-	CASSATPGTDTEAFF	TGTGCCAGCAGTGCGACCCCAGGGACAGACACTGAAGCTTTCTTT
TRBV6-7	TRBJ1-5	-	-	CASGPGQPQHF	TGTGCCAGCGGCCCGGGTCAGCCCCAGCATTTT
TRBV6-8	TRBJ2-7	-	-	CASSYEGGREQYF	TGTGCCAGCAGTTACGAGGGAGGACGCGAGCAGTACTTC
TRBV19	TRBJ1-4	-	-	CASSTSRAVTNEKLFF	TGTGCCAGTAGTACTTCCCGGGCGGTGACTAATGAAAAACTGTTTTTT
TRBV11-3	TRBJ1-5	-	-	CASSPFMGGGQPQHF	TGTGCCAGCAGCCCATTCATGGGGGGCGGGCAGCCCCAGCATTTT
TRBV30	TRBJ1-4	-	-	CAWSVPGLRNEKLFF	TGTGCCTGGAGTGTACCGGGACTACGGAATGAAAAACTGTTTTTT
TRBV5-1	TRBJ1-1	TRBD1	-	CASSWRGTGSPGTEAFF	TGCGCCAGCAGCTGGAGGGGGACAGGTTCCCCGGGGACTGAAGCTTTCTTT
TRBV30	TRBJ1-4	-	-	CAWSVRGQKLFEKLFF	TGTGCCTGGAGCGTACGGGGGCAGAAACTTTTTGAAAAACTGTTTTTT
TRBV14	TRBJ1-1	TRBD1	once	CASSHPRDRSPNTEAFF	TGTGCCAGCAGCCACCCTCGGGACAGGTCCCCGAACACTGAAGCTTTCTTT
TRBV11-3	TRBJ1-2	-	-	CASSWIRGDYGYTF	TGTGCCAGCAGCTGGATCAGGGGAGACTATGGCTACACCTTC
TRBV22-1	TRBJ2-2	-	-	CASSRARGTGELFF	TGTGCCAGCAGTCGGGCCAGGGGCACCGGGGAGCTGTTTTTT
TRBV19	TRBJ2-5	-	-	CASRAWTGGQETQYF	TGTGCCAGTAGAGCTTGGACTGGAGGGCAAGAGACCCAGTACTTC
TRBV7-6	TRBJ1-1	TRBD1	-	CASSLFLTGRNTEAFF	TGTGCCAGCAGCCTATTTTTGACAGGGAGGAACACTGAAGCTTTCTTT
TRBV11-3	TRBJ1-3	-	-	CASSLGGPMRNTIYF	TGTGCCAGCAGCTTAGGGGGACCGATGAGAAACACCATATATTTT
TRBV6-8	TRBJ1-1	-	-	CASSYSPVWERKTEAFF	TGTGCCAGCAGTTACTCCCCTGTCTGGGAGAGAAAAACTGAAGCTTTCTTT
TRBV18	TRBJ2-2	-	-	CASSPLAPEGTGELFF	TGTGCCAGCTCACCACTGGCCCCGGAGGGCACCGGGGAGCTGTTTTTT
TRBV30	TRBJ2-1	TRBD2	-	CAWSSGGPYNEQFF	TGTGCCTGGAGCAGCGGGGGGCCCTACAATGAGCAGTTCTTC
TRBV11-3	TRBJ2-7	TRBD2	-	CASSAGGRESAEQYF	TGTGCCAGCAGCGCGGGCGGGCGGGAGTCGGCCGAGCAGTACTTC
TRBV11-3	TRBJ1-1	TRBD1	-	CASSLTPGQRYEAFF	TGTGCCAGCAGCTTAACCCCGGGACAGAGATATGAAGCTTTCTTT
TRBV18	TRBJ2-1	TRBD2	-	CASSPQALAGRYNEQFF	TGTGCCAGCTCACCACAGGCCCTAGCGGGAAGATACAATGAGCAGTTCTTC
TRBV19	TRBJ2-3	-	-	CASSLGGADTQYF	TGTGCCAGTAGTTTGGGCGGCGCAGATACGCAGTATTTT
TRBV6-8	TRBJ2-4	TRBD1	-	CASSYTLDRVKNIQYF	TGTGCCAGCAGTTACACATTAGACAGGGTTAAAAACATTCAGTACTTC
TRBV6-8	TRBJ1-6	-	-	CASSYSTGSGSPLHF	TGTGCCAGCAGTTACTCGACCGGGAGTGGATCACCCCTCCACTTT
TRBV19	TRBJ1-5	TRBD1	-	CASKEGTGDQPQHF	TGTGCCAGTAAGGAGGGGACAGGAGATCAGCCCCAGCATTTT
TRBV7-6	TRBJ2-1	TRBD2	-	CASSLPLAGYNEQFF	TGTGCCAGCAGCTTGCCGCTAGCGGGTTACAATGAGCAGTTCTTC
TRBV28	TRBJ2-1	TRBD2	once	CASRLGLAGVGEQFF	TGTGCCAGCAGACTCGGACTAGCGGGGGTCGGTGAGCAGTTCTTC
TRBV19	TRBJ2-7	-	-	CASSNRVDEQYF	TGTGCCAGTAGTAACAGGGTTGACGAGCAGTACTTC
TRBV11-3	TRBJ1-2	-	few	CASSLGGGNYGYTF	TGTGCCAGCAGCTTGGGAGGGGGTAACTATGGCTACACCTTC
TRBV11-1	TRBJ1-4	-	-	CASSLGQGGKKLFF	TGTGCCAGCAGCTTAGGGCAGGGCGGGAAAAAACTGTTTTTT
TRBV6-8	TRBJ1-1	-	few	CASSSLQRGKAFF	TGTGCCAGCAGTTCTCTGCAAAGAGGGAAAGCTTTCTTT
TRBV6-8	TRBJ1-1	-	-	CASSYSPGRDTEAFF	TGTGCCAGCAGTTACTCGCCCGGGAGGGACACTGAAGCTTTCTTT
TRBV7-7	TRBJ2-3	TRBD2	-	CASSLGPGLEISTDTQYF	TGTGCCAGCAGCTTGGGGCCGGGACTAGAGATAAGCACAGATACGCAGTATTTT
TRBV7-1	TRBJ2-3	TRBD1	-	CAAGTGGTDTQYF	TGTGCCGCCGGGACAGGGGGAACAGATACGCAGTATTTT
TRBV30	TRBJ1-4	-	-	CAWSRPGTGNEKLFF	TGTGCCTGGAGTAGGCCCGGGACGGGGAATGAAAAACTGTTTTTT
TRBV6-8	TRBJ2-5	TRBD2	-	CASSYSIRTGGQETQYF	TGTGCCAGCAGTTACTCAATCCGGACGGGAGGGCAAGAGACCCAGTACTTC
TRBV11-3	TRBJ1-5	-	few	CASSRGGVSNQPQHF	TGTGCCAGCAGCCGAGGAGGGGTAAGCAATCAGCCCCAGCATTTT
TRBV6-8	TRBJ1-1	-	-	CASSYGQRNTEAFF	TGTGCCAGCAGTTACGGGCAGAGAAACACTGAAGCTTTCTTT
TRBV19	TRBJ1-1	TRBD1	-	CASSTLQGATEAFF	TGTGCCAGTAGTACCCTACAGGGGGCCACTGAAGCTTTCTTT
TRBV12-5	TRBJ1-2	TRBD1	-	CASGTGGSGYTF	TGTGCTAGTGGGACAGGGGGATCTGGCTACACCTTC
TRBV12-5	TRBJ2-1	TRBD2	-	CASGLVLGSGSSSNEQFF	TGTGCTAGTGGTTTGGTACTAGGGAGCGGGAGCTCTTCCAATGAGCAGTTCTTC
TRBV18	TRBJ1-5	-	-	CASSREGFNQPQHF	TGTGCCAGCTCACGTGAGGGATTCAATCAGCCCCAGCATTTT
TRBV11-3	TRBJ1-2	-	-	CASSTPRTASYGYTF	TGTGCCAGCAGCACCCCAAGGACAGCGTCCTATGGCTACACCTTC
TRBV11-3	TRBJ2-3	-	few	CASSLIRTTDTQYF	TGTGCCAGCAGCTTAATCCGGACCACAGATACGCAGTATTTT
TRBV6-8	TRBJ2-1	-	-	CASSYRISYNEQFF	TGTGCCAGCAGTTACAGAATCTCCTACAATGAGCAGTTCTTC
TRBV5-1	TRBJ1-3	-	-	CASSSGTTSGNTIYF	TGCGCCAGCAGCTCCGGGACAACCTCTGGAAACACCATATATTTT
TRBV30	TRBJ2-5	-	-	CACRKSGETQYF	TGTGCCTGCAGAAAGTCTGGGGAGACCCAGTACTTC
TRBV30	TRBJ2-3	TRBD1	-	CAWSGARRTGGTDTQYF	TGTGCCTGGAGTGGTGCTCGTAGGACAGGGGGGACAGATACGCAGTATTTT
TRBV18	TRBJ2-3	TRBD1	once	CASSPQAGGRDTQYF	TGTGCCAGCTCACCACAGGCAGGGGGAAGAGATACGCAGTATTTT